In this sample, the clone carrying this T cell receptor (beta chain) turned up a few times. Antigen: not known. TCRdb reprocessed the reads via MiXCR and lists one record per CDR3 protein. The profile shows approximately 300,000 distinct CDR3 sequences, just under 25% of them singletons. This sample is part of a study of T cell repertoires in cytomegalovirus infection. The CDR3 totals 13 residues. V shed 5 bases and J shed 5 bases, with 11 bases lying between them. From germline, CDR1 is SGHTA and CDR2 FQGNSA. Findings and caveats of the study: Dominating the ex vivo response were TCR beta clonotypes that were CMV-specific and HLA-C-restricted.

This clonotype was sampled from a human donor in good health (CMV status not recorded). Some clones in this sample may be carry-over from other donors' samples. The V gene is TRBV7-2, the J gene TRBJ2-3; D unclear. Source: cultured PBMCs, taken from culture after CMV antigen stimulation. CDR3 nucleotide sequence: TGTGCCAGCAGCCCCCAAGGCCTAGATACGCAGTATTTT. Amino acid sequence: CASSPQGLDTQYF. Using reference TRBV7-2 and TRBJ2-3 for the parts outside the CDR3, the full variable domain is GAGVSQSPSNKVTEKGKDVELRCDPISGHTALYWYRQSLGQGLEFLIYFQGNSAPDKSGLPSDRFSAERTGGSVSTLTIQRTQQEDSAVYLCASSPQGLDTQYFGPGTRLTVL.